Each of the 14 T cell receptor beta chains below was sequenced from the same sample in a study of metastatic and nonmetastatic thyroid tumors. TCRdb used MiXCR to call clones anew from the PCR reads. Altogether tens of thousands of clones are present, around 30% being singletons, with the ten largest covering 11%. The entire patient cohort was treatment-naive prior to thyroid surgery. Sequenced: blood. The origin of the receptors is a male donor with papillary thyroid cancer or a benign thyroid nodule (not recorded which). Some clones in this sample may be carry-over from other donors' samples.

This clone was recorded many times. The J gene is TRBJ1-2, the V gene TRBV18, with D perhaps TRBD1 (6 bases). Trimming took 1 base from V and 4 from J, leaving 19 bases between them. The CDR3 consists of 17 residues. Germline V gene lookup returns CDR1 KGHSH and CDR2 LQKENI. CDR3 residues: CASSPQGAGGRPYGYTF. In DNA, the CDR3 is TGTGCCAGCTCACCACAAGGTGCGGGGGGGCGCCCCTATGGCTACACCTTC.

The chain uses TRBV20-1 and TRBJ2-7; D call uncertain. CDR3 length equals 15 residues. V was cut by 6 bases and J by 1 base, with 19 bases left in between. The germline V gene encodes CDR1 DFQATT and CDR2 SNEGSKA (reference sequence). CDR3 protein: CSAVLPPPRSYEQYF. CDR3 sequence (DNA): TGCAGTGCCGTCCTTCCACCTCCCCGATCCTACGAGCAGTACTTC.

DNA of the CDR3: TGTGCCAGCAGCTTAATGCACTTTAATGAGCAGTTCTTC. Amino acid sequence: CASSLMHFNEQFF. V gene TRBV7-9 combines with J gene TRBJ2-1, with D uncertain. Germline V gene data show CDR1 as SEHNR and CDR2 as FQNEAQ (reference sequence). V lost 2 bases and J lost 7, with 9 bases in between. The CDR3 has 13 residues.

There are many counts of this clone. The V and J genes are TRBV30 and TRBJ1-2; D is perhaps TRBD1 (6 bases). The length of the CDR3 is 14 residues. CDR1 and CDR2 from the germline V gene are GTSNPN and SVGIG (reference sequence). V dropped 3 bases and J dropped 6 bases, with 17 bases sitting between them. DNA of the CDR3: TGTGCCTGGAGCCTCTCGGTTCGGGACAATGGCTACACCTTC. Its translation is CAWSLSVRDNGYTF.

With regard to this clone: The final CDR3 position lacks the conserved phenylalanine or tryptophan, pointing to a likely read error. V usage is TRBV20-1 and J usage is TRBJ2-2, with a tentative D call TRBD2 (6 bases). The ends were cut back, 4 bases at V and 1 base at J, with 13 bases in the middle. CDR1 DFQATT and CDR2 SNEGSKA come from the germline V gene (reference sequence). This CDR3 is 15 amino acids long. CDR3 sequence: CSANFGGGNTGELFL. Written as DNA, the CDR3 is TGCAGTGCTAACTTCGGGGGAGGGAACACCGGGGAGCTGTTTCTT.

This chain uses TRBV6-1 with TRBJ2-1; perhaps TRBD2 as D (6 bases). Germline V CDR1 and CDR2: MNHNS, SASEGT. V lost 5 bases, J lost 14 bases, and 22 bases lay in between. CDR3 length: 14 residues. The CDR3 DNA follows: TGTGCCAGCAGTTCCGGGACTTCCAAGGGCGTGGAGTTCTTC. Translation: CASSSGTSKGVEFF.

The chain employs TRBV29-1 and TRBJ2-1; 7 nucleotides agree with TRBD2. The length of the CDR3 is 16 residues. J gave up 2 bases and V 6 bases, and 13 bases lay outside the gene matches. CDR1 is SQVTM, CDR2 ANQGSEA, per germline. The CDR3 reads CSVQGSELAAYNEQFF. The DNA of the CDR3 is TGCAGCGTCCAAGGGTCGGAGCTAGCGGCCTACAATGAGCAGTTCTTC.

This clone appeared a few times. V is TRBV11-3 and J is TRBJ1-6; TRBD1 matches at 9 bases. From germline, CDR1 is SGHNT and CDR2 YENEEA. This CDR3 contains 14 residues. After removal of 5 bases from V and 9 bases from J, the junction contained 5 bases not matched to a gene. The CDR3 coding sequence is TGTGCCAGCAGCGCACGGGACAGGGTTTCACCCCTCCACTTT. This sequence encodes CASSARDRVSPLHF.

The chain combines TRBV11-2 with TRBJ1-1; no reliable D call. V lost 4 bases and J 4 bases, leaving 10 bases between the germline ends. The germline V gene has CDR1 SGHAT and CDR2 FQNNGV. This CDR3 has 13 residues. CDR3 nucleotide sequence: TGTGCCAGCAGCTCCGGCCCTCGCACTGAAGCTTTCTTT. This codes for CASSSGPRTEAFF.

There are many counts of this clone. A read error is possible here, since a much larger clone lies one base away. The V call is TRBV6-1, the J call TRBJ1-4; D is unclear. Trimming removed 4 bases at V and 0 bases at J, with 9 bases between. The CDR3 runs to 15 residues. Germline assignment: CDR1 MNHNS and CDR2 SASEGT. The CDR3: CASSGWTTTNEKLFF. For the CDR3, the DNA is TGTGCCAGCAGTGGGTGGACTACAACTAATGAAAAACTGTTTTTT.

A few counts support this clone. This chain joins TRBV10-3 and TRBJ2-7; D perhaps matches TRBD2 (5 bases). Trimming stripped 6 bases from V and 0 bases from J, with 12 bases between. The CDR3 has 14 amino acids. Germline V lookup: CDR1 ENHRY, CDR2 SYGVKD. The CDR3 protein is CAIRREVSSYEQYF. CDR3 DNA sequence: TGTGCCATCAGGAGGGAAGTAAGCTCCTACGAGCAGTACTTC.

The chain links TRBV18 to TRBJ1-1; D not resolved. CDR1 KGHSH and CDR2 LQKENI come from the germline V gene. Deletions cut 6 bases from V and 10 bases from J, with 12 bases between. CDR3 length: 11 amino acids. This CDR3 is CASSARDAAFF. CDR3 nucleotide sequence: TGTGCCAGCTCGGCCAGAGATGCAGCTTTCTTT.

The CDR3: CASSLEGTANSPLHF. CDR3 in DNA: TGCGCCAGCAGCCTAGAAGGGACGGCTAATTCACCCCTCCACTTT. V and J are TRBV4-1 and TRBJ1-6; TRBD1 might be the D (5 bases). From germline, CDR1 is MGHRA and CDR2 YSYEKL. V dropped 4 bases and J dropped 6 bases, with 13 bases sitting between them. The CDR3 has 15 residues.

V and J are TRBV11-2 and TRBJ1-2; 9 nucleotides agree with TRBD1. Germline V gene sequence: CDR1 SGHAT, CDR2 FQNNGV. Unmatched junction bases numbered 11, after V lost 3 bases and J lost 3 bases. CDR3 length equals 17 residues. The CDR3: CASSFLSYRGQDYGYTF. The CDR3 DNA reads TGTGCCAGCAGCTTCCTCTCGTACAGGGGGCAGGACTATGGCTACACCTTC. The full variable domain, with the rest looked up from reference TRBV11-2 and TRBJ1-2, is EAGVAQSPRYKIIEKRQSVAFWCNPISGHATLYWYQQILGQGPKLLIQFQNNGVVDDSQLPKDRFSAERLKGVDSTLKIQPAKLEDSAVYLCASSFLSYRGQDYGYTFGSGTRLTVV.